Each of the 18 T cell receptor beta chains below was sequenced from the same sample in a study of shared clonotypes between healthy human individuals. Assay: immunoSEQ multiplex PCR; the TCRdb copy retains only in-frame clones and omits some. The table includes about 1 million clones, 65% to 75% detected once. The sequenced material came from memory CD4+ T cells sorted from blood. Specified subset: CD45RA-negative fraction. The receptor set was obtained from a man aged 18 to 30 in good health.

The chain recombines TRBV7-9 with TRBJ1-2; D is perhaps TRBD1 (5 bases). The V end lost 4 bases, the J end lost 8 bases, and 17 bases lay between the germline ends. Germline V gene lookup returns CDR1 SEHNR and CDR2 FQNEAQ (reference sequence). CDR3 length equals 14 residues. For the CDR3, the DNA is TGTGCCAGCAGCTCACAATCAAGAGGGGCGGGCTACACCTTC. This encodes CASSSQSRGAGYTF.

This chain joins TRBV25-1 and TRBJ2-6, with 7 bases fitting TRBD2. CDR3 length equals 17 residues. The V gene end was trimmed by 3 bases and the J gene end by 2 bases; junction bases not matched to a gene: 7. CDR1 is MGHDK and CDR2 is SYGVNS in the germline V gene. CDR3 nucleotides: TGTGCCAGCAGTGACCCCGCGGGAGTCCCTGGGGCCAACGTCCTGACTTTC. Its translation is CASSDPAGVPGANVLTF.

To note about this clone: A read error may account for a junction end that differs from germline. V is TRBV6-1 and J is TRBJ2-5; D gene ambiguous. The germline CDR1 and CDR2 sequences are MNHNS and SASEGT. This CDR3 region has 16 residues. The CDR3 DNA reads TGTGCCATCAGTGATTCCTTAGGGCTATTCGATGAGACCCAGTACTTC. Amino acid sequence: CAISDSLGLFDETQYF.

This clone was detected only once. V is TRBV6-6 and J is TRBJ1-4; D gene uncertain. Germline lookup yields CDR1 MNHNY and CDR2 SVGAGI (reference sequence). The CDR3 spans 12 residues. The V and J ends lost 6 bases and 12 bases respectively, with 14 bases between them. CDR3 in amino acids: CASSDGVRELFF. The CDR3 nucleotides read TGTGCCAGCAGCGATGGGGTACGGGAACTGTTTTTT.

CDR3 sequence: CASSDQAGHSYEQYF. CDR3 bases: TGTGCCAGCAGTGATCAGGCAGGGCACTCCTACGAGCAGTACTTC. The chain uses TRBV6-4 and TRBJ2-7; the D gene is possibly TRBD1 (5 bases). CDR3 size: 15 residues. V lost 3 bases, J lost 0 bases, and 12 bases lay in between. Germline V gene lookup returns CDR1 MRHNA and CDR2 SNTAGT.

With respect to this clone: Other nucleotide sequences from this sample produce the same CDR3. The CDR3 DNA reads TGTGCCAGCAGTTACTCGGAGGGGGGCACTGAAGCTTTCTTT. Protein: CASSYSEGGTEAFF. This chain connects TRBV6-6 to TRBJ1-1; possibly TRBD1 for D (6 bases). V lost 0 bases, J lost 4 bases, and 9 bases lay in between. The CDR3 sequence is 14 residues long. Germline CDR1 reads MNHNY; CDR2 reads SVGAGI (reference sequence).

This clone was counted a single time. The sample contains more than one DNA sequence encoding this CDR3. V is TRBV9 and J is TRBJ1-6; D unclear. V was clipped by 0 bases and J by 8 bases, with 6 bases between them. The CDR3 is 13 residues long. CDR1 and CDR2 from the germline V gene are SGDLS and YYNGEE. The DNA of the CDR3 is TGTGCCAGCAGCGTAGATAGGGATTCACCCCTCCACTTT. Translation: CASSVDRDSPLHF.

This sequence joins TRBV6-5 and TRBJ2-7; 8 positions match TRBD1. Germline V gene lookup returns CDR1 MNHEY and CDR2 SVGAGI. This CDR3 region has 15 residues. V shed 6 bases and J 5 bases; nucleotides not matched to a gene: 12. The CDR3 loop reads CASRDSGGASHEQYF. In DNA form, the CDR3 reads TGTGCCAGCAGGGATTCAGGGGGCGCATCCCACGAGCAGTACTTC.

The rearrangement joins TRBV7-3 to TRBJ1-6, with D maybe TRBD1 (5 bases). V was shortened by 2 bases and J by 6 bases, with 11 bases between the two germline ends. Per germline, CDR1 SGHTA and CDR2 FQGTGA. CDR3 length: 15 residues. CDR3 bases: TGTGCCAGCAGCTTAGTCTGGGGCGGTAATTCACCCCTCCACTTT. As protein: CASSLVWGGNSPLHF.

Only a few counts were recorded for this clone. This sequence joins TRBV9 and TRBJ2-7, with D uncertain. The V end lost 1 base, the J end lost 0 bases, and 11 bases lay between the germline ends. This CDR3 comprises 15 residues. CDR1 and CDR2 from the germline V gene are SGDLS and YYNGEE. CDR3 loop: CASSVQAESSYEQYF. The DNA of the CDR3 is TGTGCCAGCAGCGTACAGGCGGAGAGCTCCTACGAGCAGTACTTC.

The CDR3 DNA reads as TGTGCCAGTAGTTTCATTTCGAACACTGAAGCTTTCTTT. It encodes CASSFISNTEAFF. The J gene is TRBJ1-1, the V gene TRBV19, with D unresolved. The germline CDR1 and CDR2 sequences are LNHDA and SQIVND (reference sequence). V lost 5 bases and J 1 base, leaving 8 bases between the germline ends. The CDR3 consists of 13 residues.

The chain employs TRBV7-9 and TRBJ2-1, with 10 nucleotides matching TRBD2. After removal of 0 bases from V and 1 base from J, the junction contained 3 bases not matched to a gene. Germline CDR1 SEHNR, CDR2 FQNEAQ (reference sequence). The CDR3 totals 17 residues. The CDR3 spells CASSLALAGVSYNEQFF. DNA for the CDR3: TGTGCCAGCAGCTTAGCGCTAGCGGGAGTATCCTACAATGAGCAGTTCTTC.

This sequence joins TRBV7-9 and TRBJ2-3; maybe TRBD1 (5 bases). The CDR3 consists of 16 residues. Trimming took off 5 bases at V and 0 bases at J, with 15 bases between the two ends. Germline CDR1 SEHNR, CDR2 FQNEAQ (reference sequence). The CDR3: CASSEARQTSTDTQYF. DNA of the CDR3: TGTGCCAGCAGCGAAGCAAGACAGACTAGCACAGATACGCAGTATTTT. Together with reference TRBV7-9 and TRBJ2-3, the CDR3 gives the full variable domain: DTGVSQNPRHKITKRGQNVTFRCDPISEHNRLYWYRQTLGQGPEFLTYFQNEAQLEKSRLLSDRFSAERPKGSFSTLEIQRTEQGDSAMYLCASSEARQTSTDTQYFGPGTRLTVL.

V and J are TRBV30 and TRBJ1-1, with D unresolved. The length of the CDR3 is 15 residues. Per the germline V gene, CDR1 is GTSNPN and CDR2 is SVGIG (reference sequence). Trimming stripped 4 bases from V and 0 bases from J, with 15 bases between. The CDR3 DNA reads as TGTGCCTGGACTCGCAGGCTCCGTATGAACACTGAAGCTTTCTTT. Amino acids: CAWTRRLRMNTEAFF.

V usage is TRBV9 and J usage is TRBJ1-1; D perhaps matches TRBD1 (6 bases). V gave up 4 bases and J gave up 4 bases, with 17 bases separating them. From germline, CDR1 is SGDLS and CDR2 YYNGEE. There are 15 residues in the CDR3. The CDR3 bases are TGTGCCAGCAGCCCTGAGGGGGGGGCGGGCACTGAAGCTTTCTTT. It yields the protein CASSPEGGAGTEAFF.

This clone is a singleton in its sample. The chain is built from TRBV7-9 and TRBJ2-5, with D hard to call. Germline CDR1 reads SEHNR; CDR2 reads FQNEAQ (reference sequence). The CDR3 has 12 amino acids. V was shortened by 8 bases and J by 2 bases, with 9 bases between the two germline ends. CDR3 region: CASERVQETQYF. CDR3 sequence (DNA): TGTGCCAGCGAAAGAGTTCAAGAGACCCAGTACTTC.

The CDR3 DNA sequence: TGCGCCAGCAGCTTGGTCGGGGAGGGACACGATGCGTCCGAGCAGTACTTC. It is translated as CASSLVGEGHDASEQYF. This rearrangement joins TRBV5-1 to TRBJ2-7; D possibly corresponds to TRBD2 (7 bases). V shed 0 bases and J shed 6 bases, with 22 bases lying between them. The CDR3 covers 17 residues. The germline CDR1 and CDR2 sequences are SGHRS and YFSETQ.

The rearrangement uses TRBV29-1 and TRBJ1-2; D is possibly TRBD1 (5 bases). Germline CDR1 SQVTM, CDR2 ANQGSEA. Trimming removed 5 bases at V and 4 bases at J, with 8 bases between. This CDR3 region has 11 residues. CDR3 coding DNA: TGCAGCGTTTATGGGGGCTATGGCTACACCTTC. Its translation is CSVYGGYGYTF.